Sequencing of this T cell receptor (beta chain) was carried out in a study of identical twins. This clonotype was detected only a few times. Each donor (without exception) was a healthy Caucasian. TCRdb re-called the 5' RACE reads with MiXCR, one entry per CDR3 protein. The table includes roughly 570,000 distinct CDR3 sequences, 9.6% detected once. The V gene lost 5 bases and the J gene lost 2 bases, with 20 bases spanning the gap. CDR1 is SEHNR, CDR2 FQNEAQ, per germline (reference sequence). The CDR3 covers 17 residues. A further study also used this sample, focusing on yellow fever vaccine responses in identical twins. From that report: Reports say the vaccine T cell response in twins looked partly convergent and partly personalized.

V usage is TRBV7-9 and J usage is TRBJ2-3; the D gene is possibly TRBD1 (6 bases). The sequenced sample consisted of PBMCs. The receptor comes from a woman between 18 and 29 years old in good health. In DNA form, the CDR3 reads TGTGCCAGCAGCCCCTCCGGACAGAGCAAAGCCACAGATACGCAGTATTTT. Protein product: CASSPSGQSKATDTQYF.